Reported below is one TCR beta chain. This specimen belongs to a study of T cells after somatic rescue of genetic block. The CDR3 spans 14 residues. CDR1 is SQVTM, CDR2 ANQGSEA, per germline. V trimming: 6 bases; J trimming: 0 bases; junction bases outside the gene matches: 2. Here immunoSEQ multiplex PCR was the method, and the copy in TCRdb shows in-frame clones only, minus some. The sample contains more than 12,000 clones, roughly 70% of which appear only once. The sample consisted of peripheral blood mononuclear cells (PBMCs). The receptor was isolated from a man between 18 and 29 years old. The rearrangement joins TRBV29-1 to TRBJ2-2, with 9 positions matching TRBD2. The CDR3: CSVSSGANTGELFF. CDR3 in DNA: TGCAGCGTCTCTAGCGGGGCGAACACCGGGGAGCTGTTTTTT.